A single T cell receptor beta chain is shown here with its context. Antigen unknown. Germline V gives CDR1 MNHEY, CDR2 SMNVEV (reference sequence). V gave up 3 bases and J gave up 3 bases; unmatched junction bases: 3. This CDR3 spans 15 amino acids. These data come from a study of cytomegalovirus exposure and HLA in healthy donors. Amplification used 60 Vbeta primers and 13 Jbeta primers. Libraries were prepared by immunoSEQ multiplex PCR; TCRdb keeps only in-frame clonotypes and omits some of them. The sample records 120,000 or so clones, 55% to 75% being singletons. Findings and caveats of the study: Presence/absence analyses assumed roughly uniform sequencing depth across donors, which may not hold. Several of the most significant clusters were apparently associated with common viral pathogens in a later analysis. The dataset shows that most TCR sequences were rare, while some public TCRs occurred in many donors. Earlier analysis yielded a pattern in which most TCR beta V segments were productive about 87% or about 30% of the time.

Sequencing input: PBMCs. The chain carries TRBV27 and TRBJ1-2, with 11 bases fitting TRBD1. The source is a man under 40 in good health and CMV-seronegative. CDR3 in DNA: TGTGCCAGCAGTTTGGGGGGACAGGGGGACTATGGCTACACCTTC. Its translation: CASSLGGQGDYGYTF.